Here is one TCR beta chain with its context. The antigen is unknown. The entirety of the isolated RNA underwent reverse transcription, so expressed TCRB transcripts were sequenced. Profiled with immunoSEQ multiplex PCR; TCRdb holds only in-frame clones, not every one. The sample has around 280,000 clones, approximately 16% seen once; the top ten hold 0.015%. The entry originates in a study of beta chain features in type 1 diabetes. Study results and limitations: Among patients with Type 1 diabetes, TCRB CDR3s were moderately but significantly shorter in every one of the four CD4+ subsets.

Looked up from germline, CDR1 is LNHNV and CDR2 is YYDKDF (reference sequence). This CDR3 has 17 amino acids. V lost 1 base to trimming and J lost 3 bases; unmatched junction nucleotides: 9. This chain connects TRBV15 to TRBJ2-3; 8 bases align to TRBD2. The TCR originated in a man between 18 and 35 years old with type 1 diabetes. Material: naive CD4+ T cells from blood. CDR3 sequence (DNA): TGTGCCACCAGCAGAGCGCGCGTTAGCGGGACGACAGATACGCAGTATTTT. Protein: CATSRARVSGTTDTQYF.